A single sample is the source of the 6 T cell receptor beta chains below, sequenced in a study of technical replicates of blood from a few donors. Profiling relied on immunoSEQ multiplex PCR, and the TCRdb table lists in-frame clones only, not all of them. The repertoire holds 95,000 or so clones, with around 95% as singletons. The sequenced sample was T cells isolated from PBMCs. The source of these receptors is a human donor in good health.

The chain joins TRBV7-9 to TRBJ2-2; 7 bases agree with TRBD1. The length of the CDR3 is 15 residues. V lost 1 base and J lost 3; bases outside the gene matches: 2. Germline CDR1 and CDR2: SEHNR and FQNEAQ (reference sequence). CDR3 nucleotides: TGTGCCAGCAGCTTAGGGCAGGGGGACACCGGGGAGCTGTTTTTT. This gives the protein CASSLGQGDTGELFF.

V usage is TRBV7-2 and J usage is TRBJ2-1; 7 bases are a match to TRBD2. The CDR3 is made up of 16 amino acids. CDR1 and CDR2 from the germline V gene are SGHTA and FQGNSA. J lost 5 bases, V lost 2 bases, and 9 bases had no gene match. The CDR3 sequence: CASSLWPQSGNNEQFF. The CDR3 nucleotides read TGTGCCAGCAGCTTATGGCCCCAAAGCGGGAACAATGAGCAGTTCTTC.

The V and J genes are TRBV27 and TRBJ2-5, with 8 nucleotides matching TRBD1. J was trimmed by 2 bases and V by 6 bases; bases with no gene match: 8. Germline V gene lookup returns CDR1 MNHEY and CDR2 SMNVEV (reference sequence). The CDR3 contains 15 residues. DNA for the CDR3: TGTGCCAGCAGCCCTGACAGGGGAGCTCAAGAGACCCAGTACTTC. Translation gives CASSPDRGAQETQYF.

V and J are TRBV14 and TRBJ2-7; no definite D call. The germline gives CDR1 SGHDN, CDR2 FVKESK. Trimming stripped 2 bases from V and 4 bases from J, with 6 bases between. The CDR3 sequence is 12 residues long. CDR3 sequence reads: CASSQLVYEQYF. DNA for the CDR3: TGTGCCAGCAGCCAACTAGTATACGAGCAGTACTTC.

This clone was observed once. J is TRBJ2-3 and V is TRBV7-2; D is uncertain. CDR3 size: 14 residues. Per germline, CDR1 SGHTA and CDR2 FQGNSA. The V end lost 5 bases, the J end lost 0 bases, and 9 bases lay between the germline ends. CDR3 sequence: CASSGRVSTDTQYF. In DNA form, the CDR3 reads TGTGCCAGCAGCGGTCGCGTAAGCACAGATACGCAGTATTTT.

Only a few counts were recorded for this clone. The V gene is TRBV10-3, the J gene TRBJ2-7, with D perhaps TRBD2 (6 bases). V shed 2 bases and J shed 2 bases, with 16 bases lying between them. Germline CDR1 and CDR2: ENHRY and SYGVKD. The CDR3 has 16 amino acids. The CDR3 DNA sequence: TGTGCCATCAGTGAGATGGAGGGAAGAAGGGCCTACGAGCAGTACTTC. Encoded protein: CAISEMEGRRAYEQYF.